A single sample gave rise to the 19 T cell receptor beta chains below, sequenced in a study of cytomegalovirus exposure and HLA in healthy donors. The PCR made use of 60 Vbeta and 13 Jbeta primers. The method was immunoSEQ multiplex PCR; TCRdb's version includes in-frame clones alone and lacks a portion of them. The sample has about 140,000 clones; 60% to 85% are singletons. The material sequenced was PBMCs. These receptors all come from a male donor in good health and CMV-seropositive.

The chain links TRBV5-4 to TRBJ1-2; D is uncertain. This CDR3 has 14 amino acids. The germline V gene encodes CDR1 SGHNT and CDR2 YYREEE (reference sequence). The ends were cut back, 2 bases at V and 1 base at J, with 9 bases in the middle. The CDR3 nucleotides are TGTGCCAGCAGCTTTTCCATTGTTAACTATGGCTACACCTTC. Its protein is CASSFSIVNYGYTF.

CDR3 loop: CAISPGLGLYEQYF. For the CDR3, the DNA is TGTGCCATCAGCCCGGGACTAGGGCTCTACGAGCAGTACTTC. V and J are TRBV10-3 and TRBJ2-7, with 8 bases matching TRBD2. Germline assignment: CDR1 ENHRY and CDR2 SYGVKD. J was trimmed by 3 bases and V by 6 bases; bases with no gene match: 7. This CDR3 has 14 amino acids.

V is TRBV7-3 and J is TRBJ2-3, with TRBD1 matching 9 bases. CDR3 size: 16 residues. With V trimmed by 2 bases and J by 6 bases, 9 bases remained unmatched. The germline V gene has CDR1 SGHTA and CDR2 FQGTGA. CDR3 in DNA: TGTGCCAGCAGCTTACCGGGACAGGGCACTGTGGATACGCAGTATTTT. Translated, it gives CASSLPGQGTVDTQYF. The whole variable domain, remainder taken from reference TRBV7-3 and TRBJ2-3, is GAGVSQTPSNKVTEKGKYVELRCDPISGHTALYWYRQSLGQGPEFLIYFQGTGAADDSGLPNDRFFAVRPEGSVSTLKIQRTERGDSAVYLCASSLPGQGTVDTQYFGPGTRLTVL.

This clone appeared once. The V and J genes are TRBV5-1 and TRBJ2-1; weak D call: TRBD1 (5 bases). Germline-derived CDR1 and CDR2 are SGHRS and YFSETQ. The CDR3 contains 13 residues. Trimming took off 0 bases at V and 5 bases at J, with 6 bases between the two ends. The CDR3 DNA follows: TGCGCCAGCAGCTTGGCCAGGGACAATGAGCAGTTCTTC. This encodes CASSLARDNEQFF.

The chain links TRBV28 to TRBJ2-1; D is perhaps TRBD2 (6 bases). Germline loops: CDR1 MDHEN, CDR2 SYDVKM. V was clipped by 0 bases and J by 6 bases, with 15 bases between them. The CDR3 totals 16 residues. The CDR3 loop is CASSLWSGSYINEQFF. The CDR3 bases are TGTGCCAGCAGTTTATGGTCCGGGAGTTACATCAATGAGCAGTTCTTC.

The chain is built from TRBV5-1 and TRBJ2-7; 9 nucleotides match TRBD2. Germline V gene lookup returns CDR1 SGHRS and CDR2 YFSETQ. This CDR3 has 14 amino acids. J lost 6 bases, V lost 2 bases, and 6 bases had no gene match. CDR3 residues: CASSFGLASSEQYF. The CDR3 DNA reads TGCGCCAGCAGCTTTGGACTAGCGTCGAGCGAGCAGTACTTC.

The genes are TRBV19 and TRBJ2-1, with 8 bases matching TRBD2. Germline V CDR1 and CDR2: LNHDA, SQIVND (reference sequence). V was clipped by 2 bases and J by 10 bases; unmatched bases: 19. The CDR3 is 18 residues long. The CDR3 is CASSIRPRGSGAQGEQFF. CDR3 sequence (DNA): TGTGCCAGTAGTATAAGGCCCCGCGGTAGCGGGGCACAAGGGGAGCAGTTCTTC.

The chain links TRBV27 to TRBJ2-3, with 9 bases lining up with TRBD2. J gave up 4 bases and V 2 bases, and 7 bases lay outside the gene matches. The CDR3 length is 16 residues. Germline assignment: CDR1 MNHEY and CDR2 SMNVEV (reference sequence). As DNA, the CDR3 is TGTGCCAGCAGTTTAGATAGCGGGGGAGCCCCAGATACGCAGTATTTT. Encoded protein: CASSLDSGGAPDTQYF.

CDR3 sequence (DNA): TGTGCCTGGAACGGGAAAGGAGCCTACAATGAGCAGTTCTTC. This gives the protein CAWNGKGAYNEQFF. The rearrangement links TRBV30 to TRBJ2-1; possibly TRBD2 for D (5 bases). Between the trimmed V and J ends, which lost 4 bases and 2 bases, there was a span of 12 bases. Germline values: CDR1 GTSNPN, CDR2 SVGIG (reference sequence). This CDR3 contains 14 residues.

The chain has TRBV14 and TRBJ2-5; 8 nucleotides match TRBD1. The DNA end is a closer match to TRBJ2-7, so the J assignment may be wrong. CDR1 is SGHDN and CDR2 is FVKESK in the germline V gene. There are 13 residues in the CDR3. The CDR3: CASSPTGGYEQYF. CDR3 bases: TGTGCCAGCAGTCCCACAGGGGGCTACGAGCAGTACTTC.

This clone has just a few counts. The rearrangement joins TRBV19 to TRBJ2-5, with TRBD1 matching over 7 bases. After removal of 6 bases from V and 2 bases from J, the junction contained 6 bases not matched to a gene. Germline lookup yields CDR1 LNHDA and CDR2 SQIVND (reference sequence). This CDR3 is 14 amino acids long. In nucleotides, the CDR3 is TGTGCCAGTAGATCGACAGGGTTTCAAGAGACCCAGTACTTC. This sequence encodes CASRSTGFQETQYF. The complete variable domain, with remaining parts taken from reference TRBV19 and TRBJ2-5, reads DGGITQSPKYLFRKEGQNVTLSCEQNLNHDAMYWYRQDPGQGLRLIYYSQIVNDFQKGDIAEGYSVSREKKESFPLTVTSAQKNPTAFYLCASRSTGFQETQYFGPGTRLLVL.

The chain carries TRBV4-2 and TRBJ2-7; TRBD1 agrees at 10 bases. CDR1 and CDR2 (germline): LGHNA, YNFKEQ. There are 15 residues in the CDR3. V was pared by 4 bases and J by 5 bases, with 8 bases of the junction left unmatched. The CDR3 DNA reads TGTGCCAGCAGCCTCAGGGACAGGGGAGTCGACGAGCAGTACTTC. It translates to CASSLRDRGVDEQYF.

This CDR3 reads CASSLYRGWITEAFF. CDR3 bases: TGTGCCAGCAGCTTGTACAGGGGCTGGATCACTGAAGCTTTCTTT. The rearrangement uses TRBV7-2 and TRBJ1-1, with 7 bases matching TRBD1. Germline CDR1 is SGHTA and CDR2 is FQGNSA. The CDR3 loop spans 15 amino acids. The V segment lost 3 bases and the J segment 4 bases; nucleotides outside the gene matches: 8.

Comments on this clone: Other DNA sequences in the sample encode the same CDR3. The J gene is TRBJ2-3, the V gene TRBV7-3; no firm D call. The CDR3 is made up of 13 amino acids. Trimming pared 5 bases from V and 0 bases from J, leaving 6 bases between. The germline CDR1 and CDR2 sequences are SGHTA and FQGTGA. CDR3 loop: CASSPTSTDTQYF. In nucleotides, the CDR3 is TGTGCCAGCAGCCCGACTAGCACAGATACGCAGTATTTT.

V and J are TRBV27 and TRBJ2-3; TRBD1 agrees at 9 bases. The CDR3 spans 15 residues. The germline gives CDR1 MNHEY, CDR2 SMNVEV (reference sequence). V gave up 5 bases and J gave up 3 bases; unmatched junction bases: 6. The CDR3 region is CASSRTGGATDTQYF. DNA for the CDR3: TGTGCCAGCAGTAGAACAGGGGGCGCAACAGATACGCAGTATTTT.

The chain joins TRBV2 to TRBJ2-5; 7 nucleotides match TRBD1. TRBJ2-7 matches the DNA end more closely, so the J call is doubtful. This CDR3 comprises 12 residues. Per germline, CDR1 SNHLY and CDR2 FYNNEI. The CDR3 nucleotides read TGTGCCAGCACGAGGGGGCTATACGAGCAGTACTTC. Translated, it gives CASTRGLYEQYF.

The chain couples TRBV4-3 to TRBJ2-5; possibly TRBD1 for D (6 bases). The DNA end favors TRBJ2-7, so the J call may be wrong. The CDR3 covers 13 residues. Germline values: CDR1 LGHNA, CDR2 YSLEER. The CDR3: CASSQDQGIEQYF. The CDR3 bases are TGCGCCAGCAGCCAAGATCAGGGGATCGAGCAGTACTTC.

The chain couples TRBV9 to TRBJ2-1; TRBD2 agrees at 12 bases. The CDR3 consists of 17 residues. V lost 0 bases and J lost 5; bases outside the gene matches: 6. Per germline, CDR1 SGDLS and CDR2 YYNGEE. The CDR3 DNA reads as TGTGCCAGCAGCGTAGGACTAGCGGGAGTCTACCACAATGAGCAGTTCTTC. This codes for CASSVGLAGVYHNEQFF.

J is TRBJ2-7 and V is TRBV7-9, with TRBD1 as a possible D gene (5 bases). Trimming took off 0 bases at V and 3 bases at J, with 12 bases between the two ends. The CDR3 runs to 15 residues. Germline CDR1 and CDR2: SEHNR and FQNEAQ (reference sequence). The CDR3 nucleotides are TGTGCCAGCAGCTTAGCAGACAGAACGCACTACGAGCAGTACTTC. Its translation: CASSLADRTHYEQYF.